This TCR beta chain originates from a study of cytomegalovirus exposure and HLA in healthy donors. Study outcomes and limitations: After further analysis at a later stage, under 20,000 TCR beta sequences were associated with HLA alleles at 0.05 false discovery rate. Of the V segments, some could not be distinguished, including TRBV6-2 and TRBV6-3, and were excluded. Sequence variants that were highly shared formed a cluster that was likely a sequencing artifact.

CDR1 and CDR2 (germline): SGHDT, YYEEEE. The CDR3 length is 15 residues. V lost 5 bases, J lost 5 bases, and 12 bases stayed unmatched. Unrecorded immune exposures were likely, despite nominal health at sampling. Primers: 60 Vbeta forward and 13 Jbeta reverse. Using immunoSEQ multiplex PCR, the repertoire was profiled, and TCRdb retains in-frame clones only, with some absent. The data show 75,000 to 100,000 clones, with 60% to 80% seen just once and approximately 8.9% held by the top ten. This clone came up a few times. Its antigen is undetermined. This TCR came from a man in his 60s in good health and CMV-seronegative. The sequenced material came from PBMCs. The rearrangement joins TRBV5-6 to TRBJ2-7; 8 positions agree with TRBD1. CDR3 bases: TGTGCCAGCAGAATCGCAGGGGGCGGTGTCCACGAGCAGTACTTC. Its translation is CASRIAGGGVHEQYF.